A selection of T cell receptor beta chains follows, all from one sample in a study of T cell changes during pregnancy in multiple sclerosis. Here immunoSEQ multiplex PCR was the method, and the copy in TCRdb shows in-frame clones only, minus some. The repertoire holds 64,000 or so clones, with around 92% as singletons. The sequenced sample was peripheral blood, obtained in the first trimester of pregnancy. These receptors all stem from a female donor with multiple sclerosis, enrolled in a pregnancy study. CDR3s include the opening cysteine and the closing phenylalanine or tryptophan. D genes are given only for firm matches. Where a row states a size, it is once, few, many or the class of an expanded clone; other rows omit it.

abundance,j_gene,d_gene,v_gene,CDR3nt,CDR3aa
NA,TRBJ1-2,NA,TRBV30,TGTGCCTGGAGTCGGGGAACTGGTGGCTACACCTTC,CAWSRGTGGYTF
NA,TRBJ2-7,TRBD2,TRBV4-1,TGCGCCAGCAGCCAACCGACTAGCGCCTACGAGCAGTACTTC,CASSQPTSAYEQYF
NA,TRBJ1-1,NA,TRBV7-2,TGTGCCAGCAGCCCGGGCTGGGGCAGCATGAACACTGAAGCTTTCTTT,CASSPGWGSMNTEAFF
NA,TRBJ2-3,TRBD2,TRBV6-1,TGTGCCAGCAATCTAGCGGGAGGCTTAGGAGATACGCAGTATTTT,CASNLAGGLGDTQYF
NA,TRBJ2-7,NA,TRBV4-3,TGCGCCAGCAGCCAAGCAATATCCAGCGTGGATTCGCGCGAGCAGTACTTC,CASSQAISSVDSREQYF
NA,TRBJ2-1,TRBD1,TRBV6-1,TGTGCCTGCCGTCGAGGACAGGGCTTTTCGGATGAGCAGTTCTTC,CACRRGQGFSDEQFF
NA,TRBJ2-1,NA,TRBV7-9,TGTGCCAGCAGGGGAGGAGACAATGAGCAGTTCTTC,CASRGGDNEQFF
once,TRBJ2-7,TRBD2,TRBV5-1,TGCGCCAGCAGCTTGGGATTAGGGGGACTAGCGGGATCCTACGAGCAGTACTTC,CASSLGLGGLAGSYEQYF
NA,TRBJ2-2,TRBD2,TRBV27,TGTGCCAGCAGTCCCCTTCGGACTAGTCAAGACACCGGGGAGCTGTTTTTT,CASSPLRTSQDTGELFF
NA,TRBJ1-5,TRBD1,TRBV18,TGTGCCAGCTCCCCGGACAGGGCGGGAATGGGTCAGCCCCAGCATTTT,CASSPDRAGMGQPQHF
NA,TRBJ1-4,TRBD1,TRBV19,TGTGCCAGTAGTACCGGGACAGCTAGTGAAAAACTGTTTTTT,CASSTGTASEKLFF
NA,TRBJ2-2,TRBD1,TRBV18,TGTGCCAGCTCACCACTACAGGGGACCGGGGAGCTGTTTTTT,CASSPLQGTGELFF
NA,TRBJ2-7,NA,TRBV29-1,TGCAGCGTTCTTAGGGGAACCTACGAGCAGTACTTC,CSVLRGTYEQYF
NA,TRBJ2-1,NA,TRBV9,TGTGCCAGCAGCTCCCCCCTCGGGAATGAGCAGTTCTTC,CASSSPLGNEQFF
NA,TRBJ1-1,NA,TRBV4-1,TGCGCCAGCAGCCAAGAGACCGGGGGGCTGAACACTGAAGCTTTCTTT,CASSQETGGLNTEAFF
NA,TRBJ2-7,TRBD1,TRBV9,TGTGCCAGCAGTGGGACAGGCTACGAGCAGTACTTC,CASSGTGYEQYF
NA,TRBJ2-5,TRBD2,TRBV29-1,TGCAGCGTTGGACTAGCGGGGACCTCACAAGAGACCCAGTACTTC,CSVGLAGTSQETQYF